The clone carrying this T cell receptor beta chain has a handful of counts. Its antigen is unidentified. The sample originates from a study of spatial heterogeneity in lung cancer. Study-wide results and caveats: TCRs found ubiquitously expanded in tumor appeared in blood more at resection than at follow-up.

One entry per CDR3 protein, called by TCRdb with MiXCR from the 5' RACE reads. The sample yields tens of thousands of distinct CDR3 sequences, roughly 13% seen once. As to time point: sample taken at primary tumor resection. Samples came from some 71 TRACERx patients with untreated early-stage lung cancer. The source is a male donor with early-stage non-small cell lung cancer. This specimen was PBMCs, taken at surgery.

The CDR3 nucleotides read TGTGCCAGCAGCTTAGGGCAGAAATCTCAAGAGACCCAGTACTTC. It encodes CASSLGQKSQETQYF. V gene TRBV11-2 combines with J gene TRBJ2-5; D is uncertain. The CDR3 covers 15 residues. Per the germline V gene, CDR1 is SGHAT and CDR2 is FQNNGV. V lost 1 base and J lost 2, with 11 bases in between.